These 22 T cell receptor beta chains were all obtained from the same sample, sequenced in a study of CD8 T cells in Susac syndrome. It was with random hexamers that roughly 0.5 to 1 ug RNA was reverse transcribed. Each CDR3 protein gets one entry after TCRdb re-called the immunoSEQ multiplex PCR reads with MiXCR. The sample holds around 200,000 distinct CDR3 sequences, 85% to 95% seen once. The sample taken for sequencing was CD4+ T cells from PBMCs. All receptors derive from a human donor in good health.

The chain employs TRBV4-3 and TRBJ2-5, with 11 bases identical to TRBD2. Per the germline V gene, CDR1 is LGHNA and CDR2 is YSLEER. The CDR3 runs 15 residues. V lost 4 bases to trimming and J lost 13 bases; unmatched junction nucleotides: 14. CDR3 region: CASSPQLAGGLPWYF. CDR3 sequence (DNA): TGCGCCAGCAGCCCCCAGTTAGCGGGGGGGCTCCCTTGGTACTTC.

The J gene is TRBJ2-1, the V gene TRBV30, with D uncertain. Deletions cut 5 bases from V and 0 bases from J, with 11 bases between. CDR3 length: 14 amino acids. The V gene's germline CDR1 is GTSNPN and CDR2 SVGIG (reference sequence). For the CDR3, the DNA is TGTGCCTGGTTAGGCGCAATCTCCTACAATGAGCAGTTCTTC. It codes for CAWLGAISYNEQFF. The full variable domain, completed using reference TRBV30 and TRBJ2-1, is SQTIHQWPATLVQPVGSPLSLECTVEGTSNPNLYWYRQAAGRGLQLLFYSVGIGQISSEVPQNLSASRPQDRQFILSSKKLLLSDSGFYLCAWLGAISYNEQFFGPGTRLTVL.

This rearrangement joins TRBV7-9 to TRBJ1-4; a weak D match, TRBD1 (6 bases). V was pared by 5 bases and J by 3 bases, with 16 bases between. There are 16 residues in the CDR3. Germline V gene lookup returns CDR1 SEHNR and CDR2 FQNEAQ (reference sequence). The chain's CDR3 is CASSPSQGLANEKLFF. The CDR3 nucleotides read TGTGCCAGCAGCCCGTCCCAGGGGCTGGCTAATGAAAAACTGTTTTTT. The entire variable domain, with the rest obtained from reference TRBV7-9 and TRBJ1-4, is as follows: DTGVSQNPRHKITKRGQNVTFRCDPISEHNRLYWYRQTLGQGPEFLTYFQNEAQLEKSRLLSDRFSAERPKGSFSTLEIQRTEQGDSAMYLCASSPSQGLANEKLFFGSGTQLSVL.

The CDR3 sequence is CATSRAKTGPGSGYTF. The CDR3 DNA reads TGTGCCACCAGCAGAGCCAAAACAGGACCCGGGAGCGGCTACACCTTC. The chain joins TRBV15 to TRBJ1-2; TRBD1 is a possible D gene (5 bases). The germline gives CDR1 LNHNV, CDR2 YYDKDF (reference sequence). The CDR3 runs to 16 residues. V lost 1 base and J lost 8, with 20 bases in between.

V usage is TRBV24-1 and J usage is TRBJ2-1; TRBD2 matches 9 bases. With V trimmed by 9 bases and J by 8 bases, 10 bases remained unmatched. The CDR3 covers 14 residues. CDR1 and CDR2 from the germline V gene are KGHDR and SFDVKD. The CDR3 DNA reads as TGTGCCACCGGCCCCTTAGCGGGAGCGGATGAGCAGTTCTTC. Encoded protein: CATGPLAGADEQFF.

Here the CDR3 reads CSVEPYNEQFF. In nucleotides, the CDR3 is TGCAGCGTTGAGCCGTACAATGAGCAGTTCTTC. The rearrangement links TRBV29-1 to TRBJ2-1; D gene ambiguous. Germline loops: CDR1 SQVTM, CDR2 ANQGSEA. V shed 3 bases and J shed 4 bases, with 4 bases lying between them. This CDR3 comprises 11 residues.

CDR3 amino acids: CASSVAPYGGSGGELFF. In DNA form, the CDR3 reads TGTGCCAGCAGCGTAGCCCCCTACGGGGGCTCCGGCGGGGAGCTGTTTTTT. The gene calls are TRBV9 and TRBJ2-2, with D possibly called TRBD1 or TRBD2 (6 bases each). V lost 0 bases and J 7 bases, leaving 19 bases between the germline ends. This CDR3 contains 17 residues. The germline V gene encodes CDR1 SGDLS and CDR2 YYNGEE.

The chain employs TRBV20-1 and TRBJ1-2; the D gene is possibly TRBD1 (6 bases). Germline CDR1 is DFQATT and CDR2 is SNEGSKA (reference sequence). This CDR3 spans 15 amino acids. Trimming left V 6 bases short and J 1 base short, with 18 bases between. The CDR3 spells CSAILQGGSNYGYTF. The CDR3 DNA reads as TGCAGTGCCATCCTACAGGGAGGGAGTAACTATGGCTACACCTTC.

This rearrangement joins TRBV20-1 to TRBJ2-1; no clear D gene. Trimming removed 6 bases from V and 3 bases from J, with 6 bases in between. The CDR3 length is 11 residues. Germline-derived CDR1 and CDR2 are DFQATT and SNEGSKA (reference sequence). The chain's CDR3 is CSAKNYNEQFF. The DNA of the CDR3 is TGCAGTGCCAAGAACTACAATGAGCAGTTCTTC.

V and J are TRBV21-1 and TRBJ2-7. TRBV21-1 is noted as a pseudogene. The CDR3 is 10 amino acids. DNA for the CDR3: TGTGCCAGCACCCTCTACGAGCAGTACGTC. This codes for CASTLYEQYV.

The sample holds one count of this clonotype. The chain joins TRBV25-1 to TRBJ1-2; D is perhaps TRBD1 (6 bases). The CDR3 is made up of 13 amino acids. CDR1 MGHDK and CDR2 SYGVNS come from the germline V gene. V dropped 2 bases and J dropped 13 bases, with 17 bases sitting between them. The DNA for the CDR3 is TGTGCCAGCAGTGAAGGGCCAGGGGAGTTGGTCACCTTC. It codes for CASSEGPGELVTF.

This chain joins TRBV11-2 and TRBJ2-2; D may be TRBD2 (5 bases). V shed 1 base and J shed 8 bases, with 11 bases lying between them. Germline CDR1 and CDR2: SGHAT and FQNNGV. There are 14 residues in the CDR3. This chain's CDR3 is CASSLVRGTGELFF. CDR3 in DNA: TGTGCCAGCAGCTTAGTACGGGGAACTGGGGAGCTGTTTTTT. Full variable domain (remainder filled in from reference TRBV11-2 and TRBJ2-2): EAGVAQSPRYKIIEKRQSVAFWCNPISGHATLYWYQQILGQGPKLLIQFQNNGVVDDSQLPKDRFSAERLKGVDSTLKIQPAKLEDSAVYLCASSLVRGTGELFFGEGSRLTVL.

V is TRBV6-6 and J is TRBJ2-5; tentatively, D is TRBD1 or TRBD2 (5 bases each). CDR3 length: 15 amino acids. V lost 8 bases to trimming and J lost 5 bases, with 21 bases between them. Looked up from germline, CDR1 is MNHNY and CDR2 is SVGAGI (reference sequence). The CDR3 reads CASRSIGTMAETQYF. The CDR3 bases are TGTGCCAGCCGTAGTATCGGGACGATGGCGGAGACCCAGTACTTC.

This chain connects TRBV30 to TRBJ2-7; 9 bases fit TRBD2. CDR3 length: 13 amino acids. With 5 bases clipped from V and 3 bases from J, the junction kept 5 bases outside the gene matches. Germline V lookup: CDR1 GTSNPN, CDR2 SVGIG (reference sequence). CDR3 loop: CAWSAGGIYEQYV. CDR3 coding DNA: TGTGCCTGGTCAGCGGGAGGTATCTACGAGCAGTACGTC.

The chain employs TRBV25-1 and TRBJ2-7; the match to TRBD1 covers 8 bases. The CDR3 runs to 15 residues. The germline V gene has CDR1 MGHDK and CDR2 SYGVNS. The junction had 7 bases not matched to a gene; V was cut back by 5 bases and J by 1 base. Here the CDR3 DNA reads TGTGCCAGCAGTATCGGACAGGGAGTTTCCTACGAGCAGTACTTC. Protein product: CASSIGQGVSYEQYF.

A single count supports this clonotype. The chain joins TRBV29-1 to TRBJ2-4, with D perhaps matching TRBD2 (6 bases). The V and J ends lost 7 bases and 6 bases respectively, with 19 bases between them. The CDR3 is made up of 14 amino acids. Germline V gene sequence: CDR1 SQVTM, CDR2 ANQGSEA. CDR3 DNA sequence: TGCAGCGCCGCTCAGGAGACGCGGGGAAACATTCAGTACTTC. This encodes CSAAQETRGNIQYF.

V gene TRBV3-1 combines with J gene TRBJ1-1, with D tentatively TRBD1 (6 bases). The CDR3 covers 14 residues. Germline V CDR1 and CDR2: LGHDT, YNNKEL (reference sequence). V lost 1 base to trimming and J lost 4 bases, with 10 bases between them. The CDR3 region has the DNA TGTGCCAGCAGCCAAGGACAGGAGTCCACTGAAGCTTTCTTT. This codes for CASSQGQESTEAFF.

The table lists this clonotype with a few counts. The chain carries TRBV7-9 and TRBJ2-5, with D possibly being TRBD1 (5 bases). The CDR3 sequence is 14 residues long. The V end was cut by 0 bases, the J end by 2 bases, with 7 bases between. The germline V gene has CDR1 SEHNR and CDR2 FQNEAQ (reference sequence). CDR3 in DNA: TGTGCCAGCAGCTTAGCCAGGGAACAAGAGACCCAGTACTTC. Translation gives CASSLAREQETQYF.

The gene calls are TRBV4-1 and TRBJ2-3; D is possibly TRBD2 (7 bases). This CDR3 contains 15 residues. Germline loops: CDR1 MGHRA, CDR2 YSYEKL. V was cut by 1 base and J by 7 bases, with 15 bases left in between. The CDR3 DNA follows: TGCGCCAGCAGCCAAGTTTGGGGGGGGGCATATACGCAGTATTTT. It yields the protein CASSQVWGGAYTQYF.

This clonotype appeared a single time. CDR3 bases: TGCAGTGCTAGATCGCCGGACGGGCGCTCCTACAATGAGCAGTTCTTC. This codes for CSARSPDGRSYNEQFF. The chain recombines TRBV20-1 with TRBJ2-1; D gene uncertain. The CDR3 consists of 16 residues. The V gene's germline CDR1 is DFQATT and CDR2 SNEGSKA (reference sequence). V dropped 2 bases and J dropped 0 bases, with 14 bases sitting between them.

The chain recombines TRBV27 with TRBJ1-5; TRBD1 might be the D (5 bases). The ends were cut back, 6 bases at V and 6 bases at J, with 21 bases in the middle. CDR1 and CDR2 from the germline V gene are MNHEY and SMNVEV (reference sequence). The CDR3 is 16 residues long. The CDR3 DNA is TGTGCCAGCAGCCTCCGAGGGGACGGGCAGGGTCAGCCCCAGCATTTT. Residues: CASSLRGDGQGQPQHF.

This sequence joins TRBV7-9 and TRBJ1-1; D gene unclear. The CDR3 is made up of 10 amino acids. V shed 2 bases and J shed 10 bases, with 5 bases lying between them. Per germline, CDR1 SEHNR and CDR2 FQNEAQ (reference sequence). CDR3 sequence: CASSLTAAFF. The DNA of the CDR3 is TGTGCCAGCAGCTTAACGGCAGCTTTCTTT.